The table lists the clone carrying this T cell receptor (beta chain) with many counts. Its antigen is currently unknown. The CDR3 loop spans 14 amino acids. Trimming removed 4 bases at V and 2 bases at J, with 13 bases between. The germline CDR1 and CDR2 sequences are SGHRS and YFSETQ. The data were obtained in a study of response to subunit inactivated influenza vaccine. Overall study results and limits: Each seasonal flu vaccination may recruit only limited new T cells, authors suggested.

TCRdb passed the RT-PCR reads through MiXCR, listing each CDR3 protein once. The sample has 500,000 or so distinct CDR3 sequences, 15% to 20% seen once. This receptor was taken from a man in his fifties or sixties who received an inactivated influenza vaccine. The genes are TRBV5-1 and TRBJ2-7, with D possibly TRBD2 on 6 matching bases. The starting material was CD4+ T cells sorted from PBMCs, obtained around 25 months after vaccination. CDR3 region: CASSNLAKTYEQYF. DNA for the CDR3: TGCGCCAGCAGCAACCTAGCGAAGACCTACGAGCAGTACTTC.